The 28 T cell receptor beta chains below come from one sample, sequenced in a study of cytomegalovirus exposure and HLA in healthy donors. Primers included in the PCR were 60 Vbeta and 13 Jbeta primers. The repertoire was sequenced with immunoSEQ multiplex PCR; TCRdb's copy has only in-frame clones and lacks some. This table has about 160,000 clones, 80% to 85% appearing once. Material for sequencing was PBMCs. The source of these receptors is a man between 45 and 60 years old in good health and CMV-seropositive.

The chain has TRBV4-3 and TRBJ2-2; D is possibly TRBD2 (5 bases). This CDR3 spans 14 amino acids. Between the trimmed V and J ends, which lost 6 bases and 1 base, there was a span of 9 bases. The germline V gene has CDR1 LGHNA and CDR2 YSLEER. CDR3 nucleotide sequence: TGCGCCAGCAGACGGGGAGAGAACACCGGGGAGCTGTTTTTT. It codes for CASRRGENTGELFF.

The chain joins TRBV5-4 to TRBJ2-3; TRBD2 matches at 11 bases. V was clipped by 2 bases and J by 6 bases; unmatched bases: 8. The germline V gene encodes CDR1 SGHNT and CDR2 YYREEE (reference sequence). This CDR3 region has 16 residues. The CDR3 is CASSLKLAGDGDTQYF. The CDR3 bases are TGTGCCAGCAGCTTAAAACTAGCGGGAGATGGGGATACGCAGTATTTT.

The chain is built from TRBV10-3 and TRBJ2-1; 7 bases agree with TRBD2. Trimming at V came to 10 bases and at J to 4 bases, leaving 7 bases not matched to a gene. Germline V CDR1 and CDR2: ENHRY, SYGVKD. The CDR3 is 13 residues long. The CDR3 nucleotides are TGTGCCAGCCTCGGGGGGACTTACAATGAGCAGTTCTTC. Translated, it gives CASLGGTYNEQFF.

The V call is TRBV9, the J call TRBJ2-3; 10 nucleotides line up with TRBD2. Trimming took 2 bases from V and 4 from J; bases not matched to a gene: 4. The CDR3 loop spans 15 amino acids. Germline CDR1 SGDLS, CDR2 YYNGEE. The CDR3 region is CASSVGLAGADTQYF. The CDR3 DNA is TGTGCCAGCAGCGTCGGGCTAGCGGGAGCAGATACGCAGTATTTT. The whole variable domain, remainder taken from reference TRBV9 and TRBJ2-3, is DSGVTQTPKHLITATGQRVTLRCSPRSGDLSVYWYQQSLDQGLQFLIQYYNGEERAKGNILERFSAQQFPDLHSELNLSSLELGDSALYFCASSVGLAGADTQYFGPGTRLTVL.

The chain links TRBV7-2 to TRBJ1-2; maybe TRBD1 (6 bases). V was trimmed by 1 base and J by 2 bases, leaving 11 bases between them. Germline-derived CDR1 and CDR2 are SGHTA and FQGNSA. This CDR3 is 15 amino acids long. DNA for the CDR3: TGTGCCAGCAGCTTAGGCGGGGGCCCAAACTATGGCTACACCTTC. Protein product: CASSLGGGPNYGYTF.

The J gene is TRBJ2-5, the V gene TRBV5-1, with D possibly matching TRBD2 (5 bases). Per germline, CDR1 SGHRS and CDR2 YFSETQ. V was shortened by 5 bases and J by 0 bases, with 14 bases between the two germline ends. The CDR3 spans 15 residues. The CDR3 is CASRLLRGNQETQYF. The CDR3 bases are TGCGCCAGCAGGCTTCTAAGAGGGAACCAAGAGACCCAGTACTTC.

The gene calls are TRBV30 and TRBJ2-5, with D perhaps matching TRBD1 (6 bases). The CDR3 length is 13 residues. V lost 6 bases and J 3 bases, leaving 14 bases between the germline ends. CDR1 and CDR2 (germline): GTSNPN, SVGIG (reference sequence). This chain's CDR3 is CACLPGQEETQYF. The CDR3 nucleotides read TGTGCCTGCTTACCGGGACAAGAAGAGACCCAGTACTTC.

In this sample, this clone turned up a few times. The chain's CDR3 is CASSLVGRNEQFF. The CDR3 DNA reads as TGTGCCAGCAGCTTGGTGGGGAGGAATGAGCAGTTCTTC. J is TRBJ2-1 and V is TRBV5-4, with TRBD2 as a possible D gene (6 bases). CDR3 length: 13 residues. CDR1 is SGHNT and CDR2 is YYREEE in the germline V gene (reference sequence). The V and J ends lost 0 bases and 7 bases respectively, with 8 bases between them. Looking up the rest from reference TRBV5-4 and TRBJ2-1 gives the full variable domain: ETGVTQSPTHLIKTRGQQVTLRCSSQSGHNTVSWYQQALGQGPQFIFQYYREEENGRGNFPPRFSGLQFPNYSSELNVNALELDDSALYLCASSLVGRNEQFFGPGTRLTVL.

The genes are TRBV28 and TRBJ2-7, with D possibly being TRBD1 (6 bases). The V gene's germline CDR1 is MDHEN and CDR2 SYDVKM. V was trimmed by 5 bases and J by 3 bases, leaving 11 bases between them. This CDR3 has 13 residues. CDR3 region: CASSMTGYYEQYF. The CDR3 DNA reads as TGTGCCAGCAGTATGACAGGATACTACGAGCAGTACTTC.

Worth noting for this clone: Other DNA sequences of this sample code for an identical CDR3. The V and J genes are TRBV19 and TRBJ1-4, with TRBD1 matching 8 bases. Germline V gives CDR1 LNHDA, CDR2 SQIVND (reference sequence). The V gene end was trimmed by 2 bases and the J gene end by 2 bases; junction bases not matched to a gene: 1. The CDR3 extends over 15 amino acids. CDR3 in DNA: TGTGCCAGTAGTATACGGACAGGGACTAATGAAAAACTGTTTTTT. Its protein product is CASSIRTGTNEKLFF.

The chain carries TRBV30 and TRBJ2-1, with TRBD2 matching 13 bases. Looked up from germline, CDR1 is GTSNPN and CDR2 is SVGIG (reference sequence). With 0 bases clipped from V and 9 bases from J, the junction kept 8 bases outside the gene matches. This CDR3 spans 16 amino acids. CDR3: CAWSVRTSGRGSEQFF. The CDR3 nucleotides read TGTGCCTGGAGTGTAAGGACTAGCGGGAGAGGGAGTGAGCAGTTCTTC. Based on the CDR3 plus reference TRBV30 and TRBJ2-1, the full variable domain is SQTIHQWPATLVQPVGSPLSLECTVEGTSNPNLYWYRQAAGRGLQLLFYSVGIGQISSEVPQNLSASRPQDRQFILSSKKLLLSDSGFYLCAWSVRTSGRGSEQFFGPGTRLTVL.

The chain uses TRBV2 and TRBJ1-5; tentatively, D is TRBD1 (6 bases). The germline gives CDR1 SNHLY, CDR2 FYNNEI. The V end was cut by 6 bases, the J end by 0 bases, with 9 bases between. CDR3 length equals 14 residues. The CDR3 DNA follows: TGTGCCAGCAGACGGGACATTAGCAATCAGCCCCAGCATTTT. Translating it yields CASRRDISNQPQHF.

This rearrangement joins TRBV27 to TRBJ2-3; 10 nucleotides match TRBD2. CDR3 length: 16 residues. CDR1 is MNHEY and CDR2 is SMNVEV in the germline V gene (reference sequence). J lost 4 bases, V lost 4 bases, and 8 bases had no gene match. The CDR3 nucleotides are TGTGCCAGCAGTTCACAAACCGGGACTAGCGCAGATACGCAGTATTTT. The encoded protein is CASSSQTGTSADTQYF.

This clone was picked up one time. This chain links TRBV6-6 with TRBJ1-5, with TRBD1 as a possible D gene (5 bases). Germline V gene data show CDR1 as MNHNY and CDR2 as SVGAGI (reference sequence). The CDR3 is 13 amino acids. Trimming shortened V by 7 bases and J by 4 bases, and 11 bases separated the two germline ends. CDR3 sequence reads: CASMRQSNQPQHF. As DNA, the CDR3 is TGTGCCAGCATGAGACAGAGTAATCAGCCCCAGCATTTT.

This clone was picked up one time. The V call is TRBV5-4, the J call TRBJ1-1; 7 bases fit TRBD1. V gave up 8 bases and J gave up 2 bases; unmatched junction bases: 6. The CDR3 runs to 13 residues. Germline V gene lookup returns CDR1 SGHNT and CDR2 YYREEE (reference sequence). CDR3 bases: TGTGCCAGTACGGGACAGACCAACACTGAAGCTTTCTTT. This encodes CASTGQTNTEAFF.

The chain joins TRBV4-1 to TRBJ2-1; 12 bases are a match to TRBD2. V gave up 5 bases and J gave up 6 bases; unmatched junction bases: 5. There are 15 residues in the CDR3. CDR1 MGHRA and CDR2 YSYEKL come from the germline V gene. The CDR3 region is CASSVLAGGLNEQFF. CDR3 in DNA: TGCGCCAGCAGCGTTCTAGCGGGGGGGCTCAATGAGCAGTTCTTC.

V and J are TRBV15 and TRBJ1-4, with 9 bases that match TRBD1. With 1 base clipped from V and 5 bases from J, the junction kept 2 bases outside the gene matches. The CDR3 is 15 amino acids. CDR1 and CDR2 (germline): LNHNV, YYDKDF (reference sequence). Here the CDR3 DNA reads TGTGCCACCAGCAGAGGGGGACAGGGAAATGAAAAACTGTTTTTT. It yields the protein CATSRGGQGNEKLFF.

The chain couples TRBV30 to TRBJ1-1; D ambiguous. CDR3 length: 11 amino acids. V gave up 5 bases and J gave up 10 bases, with 14 bases separating them. Germline CDR1 is GTSNPN and CDR2 is SVGIG (reference sequence). The CDR3 DNA reads as TGTGCCTGGCAGGAGGAGAGTTCAGCTTTCTTT. Its translation: CAWQEESSAFF.

The chain carries TRBV5-1 and TRBJ2-7; 14 nucleotides match TRBD2. The CDR3 spans 16 residues. Per germline, CDR1 SGHRS and CDR2 YFSETQ. V lost 3 bases to trimming and J lost 4 bases; unmatched junction nucleotides: 6. The CDR3 here is CASSSGLAGVGYEQYF. CDR3 DNA sequence: TGCGCCAGCAGCTCGGGACTAGCGGGAGTGGGATACGAGCAGTACTTC. The entire variable domain, with the rest obtained from reference TRBV5-1 and TRBJ2-7, is as follows: KAGVTQTPRYLIKTRGQQVTLSCSPISGHRSVSWYQQTPGQGLQFLFEYFSETQRNKGNFPGRFSGRQFSNSRSEMNVSTLELGDSALYLCASSSGLAGVGYEQYFGPGTRLTVT.

The V call is TRBV5-3, the J call TRBJ2-3, with 8 bases fitting TRBD2. TRBV5-3 is sorted into the ORF group, with uncertain function. There are 16 residues in the CDR3. Losses at the gene ends were 3 bases for V and 0 bases for J; bases not matched to a gene: 6. The CDR3 region has the DNA TGTGCCAGAAGCTCGCCGGGGGGGCGGAGCACAGATACGCAGTATTTT. Translating gives CARSSPGGRSTDTQYF.

This clone was picked up a small number of times. J is TRBJ1-4 and V is TRBV7-6; D unresolved. Trimming removed 5 bases at V and 5 bases at J, with 15 bases between. The CDR3 extends over 15 amino acids. Germline CDR1 reads SGHVS; CDR2 reads FNYEAQ. The DNA for the CDR3 is TGTGCCAGCAGCCCACACAGTGGGTCAAATGAAAAACTGTTTTTT. Its protein product is CASSPHSGSNEKLFF.

The chain is built from TRBV7-9 and TRBJ2-5, with a possible D match to TRBD1 (6 bases). The assigned J gene may be wrong: the sequence end matches TRBJ2-7 better. This CDR3 spans 16 amino acids. Germline values: CDR1 SEHNR, CDR2 FQNEAQ (reference sequence). CDR3 coding DNA: TGTGCCAGCAGCTTAGCTTCGAGGGGGAGCTCCTACGAGCAGTACTTC. Translating gives CASSLASRGSSYEQYF.

V gene TRBV2 combines with J gene TRBJ2-1; 9 nucleotides match TRBD2. The CDR3 covers 16 residues. V lost 4 bases, J lost 7 bases, and 11 bases stayed unmatched. CDR1 is SNHLY, CDR2 FYNNEI, per germline. The CDR3 sequence: CASSALSGGKRNEQFF. The DNA for the CDR3 is TGTGCCAGCAGTGCCCTTAGCGGGGGAAAAAGGAATGAGCAGTTCTTC.

The chain carries TRBV5-1 and TRBJ1-1; D unresolved. The germline V and J ends were trimmed by 3 bases and 1 base, with 4 bases remaining between them. The CDR3 extends over 12 amino acids. Germline V gene data show CDR1 as SGHRS and CDR2 as YFSETQ. The CDR3 region has the DNA TGCGCCAGCAGCTCCCGGAACACTGAAGCTTTCTTT. Translation: CASSSRNTEAFF.

The V and J genes are TRBV6-1 and TRBJ1-6; unclear D gene. Germline V lookup: CDR1 MNHNS, CDR2 SASEGT. The CDR3 spans 17 residues. The V end lost 4 bases, the J end lost 0 bases, and 13 bases lay between the germline ends. The CDR3, as DNA: TGTGCCAGCAGTGCGTGGACTGCGAGCTCCTATAATTCACCCCTCCACTTT. This codes for CASSAWTASSYNSPLHF.

The V call is TRBV9, the J call TRBJ2-3, with 7 bases that match TRBD1. The CDR3 is 15 amino acids. V was pared by 3 bases and J by 2 bases, with 6 bases of the junction left unmatched. In germline, CDR1 is SGDLS, CDR2 YYNGEE. Written as DNA, the CDR3 is TGTGCCAGCAGCGAGGGGGCTAGCTACACAGATACGCAGTATTTT. Its translation is CASSEGASYTDTQYF.

The genes are TRBV9 and TRBJ2-3, with 10 bases lining up with TRBD2. The germline CDR1 and CDR2 sequences are SGDLS and YYNGEE. With 4 bases clipped from V and 5 bases from J, the junction kept 4 bases outside the gene matches. This CDR3 spans 14 amino acids. The CDR3 is CASSPRTSGDTQYF. The CDR3 nucleotides read TGTGCCAGCAGCCCCCGGACTAGCGGAGATACGCAGTATTTT.

This chain uses TRBV5-1 with TRBJ2-5; 10 nucleotides match TRBD2. The junction had 7 bases not matched to a gene; V was cut back by 3 bases and J by 2 bases. Germline CDR1 is SGHRS and CDR2 is YFSETQ. The CDR3 spans 16 residues. As DNA, the CDR3 is TGCGCCAGCAGCTCCATTAGCGGGGGGTCACAAGAGACCCAGTACTTC. This sequence encodes CASSSISGGSQETQYF.